This T cell receptor beta chain was sequenced for a study of shared clonotypes between healthy human individuals. CDR1 is MDHEN, CDR2 SYDVKM, per germline. Trimming took off 3 bases at V and 0 bases at J, with 9 bases between the two ends. The CDR3 length is 15 residues. Only in-frame clones appear in the TCRdb table, and some are missing; sequencing was by immunoSEQ multiplex PCR. The sample holds about 2 million clones, roughly 95% seen once. Details on this clone: Its antigen is undetermined.

Study observations and caveats: Sharing across four donors was highest in naive CD4 (about 5%) and lowest in memory CD8 (0.4%).

None of the donors, who were healthy HIV-negative adults, had recently had acute infections or vaccinations. The clonotype originates from a man in his late teens or twenties in good health. Sequencing used naive CD4+ T cells sorted from blood. Subset defined: CD45RA+ positively selected. The chain employs TRBV28 and TRBJ1-3, with D uncertain. The CDR3 DNA reads as TGTGCCAGCAGTTTTGGCAGTCTCTCTGGAAACACCATATATTTT. It specifies CASSFGSLSGNTIYF.